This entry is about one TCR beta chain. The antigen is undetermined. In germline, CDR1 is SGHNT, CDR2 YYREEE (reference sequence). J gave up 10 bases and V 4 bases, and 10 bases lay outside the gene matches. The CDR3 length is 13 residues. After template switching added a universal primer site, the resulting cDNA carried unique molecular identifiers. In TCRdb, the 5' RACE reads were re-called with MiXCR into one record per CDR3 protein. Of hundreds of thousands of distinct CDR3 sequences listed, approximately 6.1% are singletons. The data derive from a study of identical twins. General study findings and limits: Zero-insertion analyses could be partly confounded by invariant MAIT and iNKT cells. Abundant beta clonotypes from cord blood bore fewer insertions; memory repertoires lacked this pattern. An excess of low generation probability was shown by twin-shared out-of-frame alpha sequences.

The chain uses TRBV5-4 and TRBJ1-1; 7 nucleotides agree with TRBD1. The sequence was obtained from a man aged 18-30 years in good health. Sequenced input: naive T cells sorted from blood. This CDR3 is CASSGRQGGVAFF. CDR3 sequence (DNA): TGTGCCAGCAGCGGCCGACAGGGAGGTGTAGCTTTCTTT.